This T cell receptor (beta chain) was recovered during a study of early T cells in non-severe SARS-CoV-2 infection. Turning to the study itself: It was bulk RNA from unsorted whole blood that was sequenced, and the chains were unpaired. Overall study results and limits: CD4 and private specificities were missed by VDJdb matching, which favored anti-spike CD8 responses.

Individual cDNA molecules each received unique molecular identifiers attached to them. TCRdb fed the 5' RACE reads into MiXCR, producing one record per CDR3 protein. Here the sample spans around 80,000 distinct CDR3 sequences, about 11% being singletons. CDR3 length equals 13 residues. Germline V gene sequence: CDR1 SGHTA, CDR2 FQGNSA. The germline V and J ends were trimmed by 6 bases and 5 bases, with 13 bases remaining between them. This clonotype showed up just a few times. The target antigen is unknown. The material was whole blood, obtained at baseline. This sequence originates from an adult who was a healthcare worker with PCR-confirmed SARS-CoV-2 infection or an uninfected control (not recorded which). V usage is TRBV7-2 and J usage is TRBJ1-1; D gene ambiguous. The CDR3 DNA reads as TGTGCCAGCAGTCAAACGCCGCAGACTGAAGCTTTCTTT. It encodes CASSQTPQTEAFF.